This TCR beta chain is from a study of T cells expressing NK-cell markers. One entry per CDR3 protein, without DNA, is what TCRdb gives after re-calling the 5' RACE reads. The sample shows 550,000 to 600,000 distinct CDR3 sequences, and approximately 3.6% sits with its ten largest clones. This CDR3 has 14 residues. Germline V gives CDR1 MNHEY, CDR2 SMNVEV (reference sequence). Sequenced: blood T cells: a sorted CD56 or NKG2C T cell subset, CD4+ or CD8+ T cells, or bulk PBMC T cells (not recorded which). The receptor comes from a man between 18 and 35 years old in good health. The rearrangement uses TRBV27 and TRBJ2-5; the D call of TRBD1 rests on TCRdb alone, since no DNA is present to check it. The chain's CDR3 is CASMSLGGVETQYF.